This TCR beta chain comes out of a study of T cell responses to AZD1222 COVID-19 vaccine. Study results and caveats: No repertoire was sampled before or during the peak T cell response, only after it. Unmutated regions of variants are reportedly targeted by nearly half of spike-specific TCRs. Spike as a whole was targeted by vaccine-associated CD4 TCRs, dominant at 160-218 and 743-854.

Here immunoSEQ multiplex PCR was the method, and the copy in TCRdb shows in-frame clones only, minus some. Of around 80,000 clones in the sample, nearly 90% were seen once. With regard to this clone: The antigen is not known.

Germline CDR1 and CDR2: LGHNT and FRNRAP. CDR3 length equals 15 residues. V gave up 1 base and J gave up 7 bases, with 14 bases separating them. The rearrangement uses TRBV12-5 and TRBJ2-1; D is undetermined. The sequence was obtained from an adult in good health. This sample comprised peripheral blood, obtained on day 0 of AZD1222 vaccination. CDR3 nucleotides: TGTGCTAGTGGTTTGGGTGCTACCTTTTCAAATGAGCAGTTCTTC. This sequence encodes CASGLGATFSNEQFF.